This TCR beta chain was recovered during a study of T cells expressing NK-cell markers. Whole-study context: Obtained from sorted CD3+CD56+NKG2C+, CD3+CD56+NKG2C- and CD3+CD56-NKG2C+ T cells were the TCR beta repertoires.

Study results and caveats: These same clonotypes (in a few donors) also led the CD3+CD56-NKG2C+ fraction. The study left the HCMV specificity of expanded NKG2C+ T cell clones unresolved.

Germline V gene sequence: CDR1 SGDLS, CDR2 YYNGEE. CDR3 length: 16 residues. About this clonotype itself: Its antigen is undetermined.

Researchers built TCR beta cDNA using 5'RACE template switching with UMIs. With the 5' RACE reads reprocessed, TCRdb shows one record per CDR3 protein and no DNA. The table for this sample gives 140,000 to 150,000 distinct CDR3 sequences. This clonotype originated in a man between 18 and 29 years old in good health. The material sequenced was blood T cells: a sorted CD56 or NKG2C T cell subset, CD4+ or CD8+ T cells, or bulk PBMC T cells (not recorded which). V is TRBV9 and J is TRBJ1-2; the D call of TRBD1 rests on TCRdb alone, since no DNA is present to check it. This CDR3 reads CASSARRTGGTYGYTF.